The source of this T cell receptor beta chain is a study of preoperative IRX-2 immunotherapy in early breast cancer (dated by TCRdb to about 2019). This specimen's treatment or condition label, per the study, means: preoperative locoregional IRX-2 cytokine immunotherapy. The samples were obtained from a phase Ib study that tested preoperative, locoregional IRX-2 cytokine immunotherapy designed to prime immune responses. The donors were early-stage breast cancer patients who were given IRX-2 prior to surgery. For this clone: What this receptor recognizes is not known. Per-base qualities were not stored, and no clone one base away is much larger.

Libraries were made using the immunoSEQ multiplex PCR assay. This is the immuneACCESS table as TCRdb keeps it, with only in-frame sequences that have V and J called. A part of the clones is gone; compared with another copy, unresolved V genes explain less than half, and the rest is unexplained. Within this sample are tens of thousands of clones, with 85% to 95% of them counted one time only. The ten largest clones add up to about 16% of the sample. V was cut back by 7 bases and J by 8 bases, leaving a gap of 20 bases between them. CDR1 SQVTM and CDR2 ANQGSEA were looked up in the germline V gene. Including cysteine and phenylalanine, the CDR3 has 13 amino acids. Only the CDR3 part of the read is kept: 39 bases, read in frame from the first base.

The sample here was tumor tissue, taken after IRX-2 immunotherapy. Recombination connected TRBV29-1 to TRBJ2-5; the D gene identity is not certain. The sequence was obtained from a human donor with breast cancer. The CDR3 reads CSAHTFRQETQYF. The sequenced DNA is TGCAGCGCCCATACCTTCCGGCAGGAAACCCAGTACTTC.